This entry lists 32 T cell receptor beta chains sequenced from one sample in a study of shared clonotypes between healthy human individuals. Clones were read by immunoSEQ multiplex PCR, and TCRdb kept only the in-frame ones, dropping some. The repertoire consists of approximately 2,200,000 clones, with roughly 91% occurring once and the leading ten covering under 2%. The naive CD8 fraction comprised CD45RO-negative cells positively selected for CCR7 and excluded terminally differentiated effector memory CD45RA+ cells. The sequenced sample consisted of naive CD8+ T cells from PBMCs. Receptors originate from a man between 18 and 29 years old in good health. Some clones in this sample may be carry-over from other donors' samples.

This clone was found once. The sample has other DNA sequences that encode this CDR3 too. The chain joins TRBV7-8 to TRBJ1-2, with a possible D match to TRBD1 (5 bases). The CDR3 runs to 13 residues. Between the trimmed V and J ends, which lost 5 bases and 5 bases, there was a span of 12 bases. Looked up from germline, CDR1 is SGHVS and CDR2 is FQNEAQ. The chain's CDR3 is CASSLGTAYGYTF. Here the CDR3 DNA reads TGTGCCAGCAGCCTAGGGACGGCATATGGCTACACCTTC. Full variable domain (rest looked up from reference TRBV7-8 and TRBJ1-2): GAGVSQSPRYKVAKRGQDVALRCDPISGHVSLFWYQQALGQGPEFLTYFQNEAQLDKSGLPSDRFFAERPEGSVSTLKIQRTQQEDSAVYLCASSLGTAYGYTFGSGTRLTVV.

This chain uses TRBV5-4 with TRBJ1-1, with a weak D call TRBD1 (5 bases). Germline V CDR1 and CDR2: SGHNT, YYREEE (reference sequence). V lost 1 base to trimming and J lost 4 bases, with 11 bases between them. The CDR3 spans 14 residues. This CDR3 reads CASSLRLGGTEAFF. The CDR3 nucleotides read TGTGCCAGCAGCTTGAGGCTCGGGGGCACTGAAGCTTTCTTT.

The CDR3 reads CASAKGANTEAFF. The CDR3 bases are TGTGCCAGCGCTAAGGGGGCGAACACTGAAGCTTTCTTT. The chain combines TRBV28 with TRBJ1-1, with TRBD1 matching 7 bases. Germline assignment: CDR1 MDHEN and CDR2 SYDVKM. V trimming: 8 bases; J trimming: 1 base; junction bases outside the gene matches: 4. This CDR3 has 13 amino acids.

V usage is TRBV29-1 and J usage is TRBJ1-2, with D unresolved. CDR3 size: 11 residues. Between the trimmed V and J ends, which lost 3 bases and 7 bases, there was a span of 9 bases. Germline CDR1 SQVTM, CDR2 ANQGSEA. Written as DNA, the CDR3 is TGCAGCGTTGAGCATCCCCTTGGCTACACCTTC. The encoded protein is CSVEHPLGYTF.

This chain joins TRBV5-1 and TRBJ2-7, with D tentatively TRBD2 (6 bases). V was pared by 5 bases and J by 3 bases, with 12 bases between. The CDR3 loop spans 13 amino acids. Germline CDR1 and CDR2: SGHRS and YFSETQ. The CDR3 spells CASRGGEYYEQYF. CDR3 nucleotides: TGCGCCAGCAGAGGAGGGGAGTACTACGAGCAGTACTTC.

J is TRBJ2-7 and V is TRBV15; TRBD2 might be the D (6 bases). Germline CDR1 and CDR2: LNHNV and YYDKDF (reference sequence). The CDR3 extends over 14 amino acids. V lost 4 bases and J 4 bases, leaving 14 bases between the germline ends. The CDR3 coding sequence is TGTGCCACCAGCATGGGGACTGGATTTTACGAGCAGTACTTC. Its protein product is CATSMGTGFYEQYF.

The chain combines TRBV7-8 with TRBJ2-3; 13 bases are shared with TRBD2. Per the germline V gene, CDR1 is SGHVS and CDR2 is FQNEAQ. After removal of 0 bases from V and 0 bases from J, the junction contained 9 bases not matched to a gene. The CDR3 is made up of 20 amino acids. CDR3 protein: CASSLAGTSGEIASTDTQYF. The CDR3 DNA reads as TGTGCCAGCAGCTTAGCCGGGACTAGCGGGGAGATTGCCAGCACAGATACGCAGTATTTT.

This chain links TRBV27 with TRBJ2-1, with 7 positions matching TRBD1. V shed 5 bases and J 3 bases; nucleotides not matched to a gene: 4. The germline V gene has CDR1 MNHEY and CDR2 SMNVEV (reference sequence). This CDR3 is 14 amino acids long. CDR3 nucleotides: TGTGCCAGCAGTCAACAGGGGTTCTACAATGAGCAGTTCTTC. Protein: CASSQQGFYNEQFF.

This rearrangement joins TRBV11-3 to TRBJ2-7, with 8 bases matching TRBD1. Per germline, CDR1 SGHNT and CDR2 YENEEA. V dropped 5 bases and J dropped 0; count of bases not matched to a gene: 3. This CDR3 has 14 amino acids. Written as DNA, the CDR3 is TGTGCCAGCAGCCCGGACAGGGCCTCCTACGAGCAGTACTTC. Its protein product is CASSPDRASYEQYF.

The chain uses TRBV19 and TRBJ2-1; TRBD1 agrees at 8 bases. This CDR3 has 13 residues. Per the germline V gene, CDR1 is LNHDA and CDR2 is SQIVND (reference sequence). Trimming at V came to 9 bases and at J to 1 base, leaving 2 bases not matched to a gene. This CDR3 is CASRGRSYNEQFF. CDR3 coding DNA: TGTGCCAGCAGGGGGCGATCCTACAATGAGCAGTTCTTC. The full variable domain, with the rest looked up from reference TRBV19 and TRBJ2-1, is DGGITQSPKYLFRKEGQNVTLSCEQNLNHDAMYWYRQDPGQGLRLIYYSQIVNDFQKGDIAEGYSVSREKKESFPLTVTSAQKNPTAFYLCASRGRSYNEQFFGPGTRLTVL.

The chain recombines TRBV13 with TRBJ1-2; D is ambiguous. The CDR3 contains 15 residues. V lost 4 bases to trimming and J lost 4 bases, with 16 bases between them. Germline V gene sequence: CDR1 PRHDT, CDR2 FYEKMQ (reference sequence). The DNA for the CDR3 is TGTGCCAGCAGCTCGAAAAAGGCATGGAGCTATGGCTACACCTTC. It yields the protein CASSSKKAWSYGYTF.

The chain links TRBV19 to TRBJ1-1; D remains unclear. The CDR3 length is 15 residues. With 5 bases removed from V and 0 bases from J, the gap between germline ends came to 13 bases. Looked up from germline, CDR1 is LNHDA and CDR2 is SQIVND (reference sequence). Here the CDR3 reads CASSHPVGVNTEAFF. The CDR3 coding sequence is TGTGCCAGTAGTCATCCGGTCGGAGTGAACACTGAAGCTTTCTTT. The full variable domain, its missing parts supplied by reference TRBV19 and TRBJ1-1, is DGGITQSPKYLFRKEGQNVTLSCEQNLNHDAMYWYRQDPGQGLRLIYYSQIVNDFQKGDIAEGYSVSREKKESFPLTVTSAQKNPTAFYLCASSHPVGVNTEAFFGQGTRLTVV.

V and J are TRBV7-8 and TRBJ1-2; 7 nucleotides align to TRBD1. The CDR3 spans 15 residues. Germline CDR1 and CDR2: SGHVS and FQNEAQ. Losses at the gene ends were 5 bases for V and 4 bases for J; bases not matched to a gene: 10. The CDR3 loop is CASSALDRIAYGYTF. As DNA, the CDR3 is TGTGCCAGCAGCGCGCTGGACAGGATCGCCTATGGCTACACCTTC. Variable domain in full (rest from reference TRBV7-8 and TRBJ1-2): GAGVSQSPRYKVAKRGQDVALRCDPISGHVSLFWYQQALGQGPEFLTYFQNEAQLDKSGLPSDRFFAERPEGSVSTLKIQRTQQEDSAVYLCASSALDRIAYGYTFGSGTRLTVV.

This CDR3 is CASSAPGTSSYEQYF. DNA of the CDR3: TGTGCCAGCAGCGCCCCAGGGACGAGCTCCTACGAGCAGTACTTC. The V call is TRBV9, the J call TRBJ2-7; D is tentatively TRBD1 or TRBD2 (5 bases each). Trimming cost V 3 bases and J 0 bases, with 13 bases left between them. CDR1 is SGDLS and CDR2 is YYNGEE in the germline V gene. This CDR3 spans 15 amino acids.

With respect to this clone: Other DNA sequences from this sample encode an identical CDR3 as well. V usage is TRBV27 and J usage is TRBJ2-7; no definite D call. This CDR3 has 13 amino acids. The V gene's germline CDR1 is MNHEY and CDR2 SMNVEV (reference sequence). V was shortened by 3 bases and J by 4 bases, with 10 bases between the two germline ends. This CDR3 reads CASSFGVSYEQYF. The CDR3 bases are TGTGCCAGCAGTTTTGGGGTCTCTTACGAGCAGTACTTC.

This clone was counted once. The chain recombines TRBV6-6 with TRBJ2-4, with 9 bases lining up with TRBD1. Germline V CDR1 and CDR2: MNHNY, SVGAGI (reference sequence). V lost 6 bases to trimming and J lost 6 bases; unmatched junction nucleotides: 9. This CDR3 has 15 residues. DNA of the CDR3: TGTGCCAGCAGCTCCGACAGGGGGGCCTTAAACATTCAGTACTTC. It specifies CASSSDRGALNIQYF.

V is TRBV7-9 and J is TRBJ2-7; a possible D gene is TRBD2 (6 bases). The CDR3 extends over 14 amino acids. Deletions cut 5 bases from V and 5 bases from J, with 16 bases between. The germline V gene has CDR1 SEHNR and CDR2 FQNEAQ (reference sequence). In DNA form, the CDR3 reads TGTGCCAGCAGCCAGAATGGGGGGTTCCACGAGCAGTACTTC. Its translation: CASSQNGGFHEQYF.

This chain links TRBV29-1 with TRBJ2-1, with D perhaps matching TRBD1 or TRBD2 (5 bases each). Looked up from germline, CDR1 is SQVTM and CDR2 is ANQGSEA. The CDR3 spans 13 residues. V lost 1 base and J 15 bases, leaving 19 bases between the germline ends. The CDR3 sequence: CSVEGGEIGVRFF. In DNA form, the CDR3 reads TGCAGCGTTGAAGGAGGGGAGATAGGTGTTCGGTTCTTC.

The chain joins TRBV9 to TRBJ2-1; a weak D match, TRBD2 (5 bases). V lost 0 bases, J lost 8 bases, and 9 bases lay in between. This CDR3 has 13 amino acids. Per germline, CDR1 SGDLS and CDR2 YYNGEE. The CDR3 DNA reads TGTGCCAGCAGCGTAGCGGGATCTTATGAGCAGTTCTTC. Translated, it gives CASSVAGSYEQFF.

The V gene is TRBV19, the J gene TRBJ1-1; D uncertain. The CDR3 is 13 residues long. Trimming shortened V by 4 bases and J by 5 bases, and 11 bases separated the two germline ends. Germline lookup yields CDR1 LNHDA and CDR2 SQIVND (reference sequence). CDR3 DNA: TGTGCCAGTAGTACCGATTTGGAGACTGAAGCTTTCTTT. Translating gives CASSTDLETEAFF.

The V call is TRBV27, the J call TRBJ2-1; D remains unclear. V was shortened by 2 bases and J by 4 bases, with 15 bases between the two germline ends. CDR1 and CDR2 (germline): MNHEY, SMNVEV (reference sequence). The CDR3 is 16 residues long. The CDR3 here is CASSLSPAAAYNEQFF. The CDR3 DNA follows: TGTGCCAGCAGTTTAAGTCCGGCGGCAGCTTACAATGAGCAGTTCTTC.

J is TRBJ2-7 and V is TRBV5-6; D is perhaps TRBD2 (6 bases). V dropped 5 bases and J dropped 2 bases, with 14 bases sitting between them. This CDR3 is 14 amino acids long. CDR1 SGHDT and CDR2 YYEEEE come from the germline V gene. Written as DNA, the CDR3 is TGTGCCAGCAGTGTTGGGGGGACCCCCTACGAGCAGTACTTC. Translating it yields CASSVGGTPYEQYF.

The V and J genes are TRBV27 and TRBJ2-1, with 9 positions matching TRBD2. This CDR3 is 17 amino acids long. CDR1 MNHEY and CDR2 SMNVEV come from the germline V gene (reference sequence). V was clipped by 1 base and J by 4 bases; unmatched bases: 8. DNA for the CDR3: TGTGCCAGCAGTTTATTAGCGGGAGTCGCCAGTTACAATGAGCAGTTCTTC. This encodes CASSLLAGVASYNEQFF.

This sequence joins TRBV29-1 and TRBJ2-1; perhaps D is TRBD1 or TRBD2 (5 bases each). The CDR3 has 16 residues. Germline V gene sequence: CDR1 SQVTM, CDR2 ANQGSEA. The ends were cut back, 0 bases at V and 3 bases at J, with 15 bases in the middle. The CDR3 here is CSVEDQTGPYYNEQFF. The CDR3 coding sequence is TGCAGCGTTGAAGATCAAACGGGACCCTACTACAATGAGCAGTTCTTC.

On this clone: The identical CDR3 is also encoded by other nucleotide sequences in the sample. The rearrangement joins TRBV5-4 to TRBJ2-7, with a weak D call TRBD2 (5 bases). Looked up from germline, CDR1 is SGHNT and CDR2 is YYREEE (reference sequence). Trimming removed 3 bases from V and 0 bases from J, with 10 bases in between. The CDR3 extends over 14 amino acids. The CDR3 loop reads CASSSGGGSYEQYF. CDR3 DNA: TGTGCCAGCAGCTCGGGTGGAGGCTCCTACGAGCAGTACTTC.

The chain joins TRBV7-2 to TRBJ1-5; maybe TRBD1 (5 bases). The germline CDR1 and CDR2 sequences are SGHTA and FQGNSA. V shed 3 bases and J shed 4 bases, with 10 bases lying between them. The CDR3 covers 14 residues. The CDR3 sequence: CASSLVTENQPQHF. Here the CDR3 DNA reads TGTGCCAGCAGCTTGGTGACAGAGAATCAGCCCCAGCATTTT.

The rearrangement joins TRBV9 to TRBJ2-1; possible D gene TRBD2, 6 bases. CDR1 SGDLS and CDR2 YYNGEE come from the germline V gene. The CDR3 covers 14 residues. V lost 4 bases to trimming and J lost 3 bases, with 11 bases between them. The CDR3 spells CASSMTGVYNEQFF. The DNA of the CDR3 is TGTGCCAGCAGCATGACGGGAGTCTACAATGAGCAGTTCTTC.

The V call is TRBV28, the J call TRBJ2-7; TRBD2 might be the D (6 bases). The CDR3 is 14 residues long. Looked up from germline, CDR1 is MDHEN and CDR2 is SYDVKM. V was clipped by 5 bases and J by 3 bases, with 14 bases between them. DNA of the CDR3: TGTGCCAGCAGTGACGGGGGTCCCCTCTACGAGCAGTACTTC. Protein product: CASSDGGPLYEQYF.

The J gene is TRBJ2-7, the V gene TRBV27, with a tentative D call TRBD1 (5 bases). Germline CDR1 is MNHEY and CDR2 is SMNVEV (reference sequence). V lost 7 bases and J 6 bases, leaving 19 bases between the germline ends. The CDR3 has 14 residues. The CDR3: CASKGFPLGVEQYF. CDR3 DNA: TGTGCCAGCAAAGGTTTCCCCCTAGGGGTCGAGCAGTACTTC.

This clone has just a few counts. The CDR3 is CAWSVVRLDEINTEAFF. The CDR3, as DNA: TGTGCCTGGAGTGTTGTCAGGTTAGATGAGATAAACACTGAAGCTTTCTTT. The chain is built from TRBV30 and TRBJ1-1, with no clear D. The germline gives CDR1 GTSNPN, CDR2 SVGIG (reference sequence). V gave up 0 bases and J gave up 2 bases, with 19 bases separating them. The CDR3 length is 17 residues.

V and J are TRBV27 and TRBJ2-7, with 7 positions matching TRBD1. After removal of 5 bases from V and 4 bases from J, the junction contained 14 bases not matched to a gene. This CDR3 contains 16 residues. The germline V gene has CDR1 MNHEY and CDR2 SMNVEV (reference sequence). CDR3 in amino acids: CASSLPTRTGLYEQYF. In DNA, the CDR3 is TGTGCCAGCAGTCTACCCACGAGGACAGGCCTATACGAGCAGTACTTC.

As concerns this clone: The junction departs from germline at one end; a sequencing error may be responsible. CDR3 loop: CASSQEGNPPQHF. The DNA for the CDR3 is TGCGCCAGCAGCCAAGAGGGGAATCCGCCCCAGCATTTT. The genes are TRBV4-1 and TRBJ1-5; D call uncertain. Germline lookup yields CDR1 MGHRA and CDR2 YSYEKL. The CDR3 has 13 residues.